A single sample gave rise to the 30 T cell receptor beta chains below, sequenced in a study of T cells in tumors after PD-1 blockade. This table comes from immunoSEQ multiplex PCR, and its TCRdb copy is limited to in-frame clones, with some not included. In the table there are around 4,900 clones, around 60% of which are singletons. Sequenced material: tumor tissue, taken after anti-PD-1 treatment. These TCRs come from a human donor with basal cell carcinoma.

This clone is labeled as medium-sized. The chain employs TRBV11-3 and TRBJ2-7; either TRBD1 or TRBD2 may supply D (5 bases each). The CDR3 extends over 15 amino acids. In germline, CDR1 is SGHNT, CDR2 YENEEA. V was clipped by 5 bases and J by 5 bases, with 19 bases between them. The CDR3 reads CASSHVGWGRNEQYF. The DNA of the CDR3 is TGTGCCAGCAGCCACGTGGGTTGGGGGAGAAACGAGCAGTACTTC.

The rearrangement joins TRBV29-1 to TRBJ2-2, with 7 bases aligning to TRBD2. Germline CDR1 SQVTM, CDR2 ANQGSEA. The length of the CDR3 is 14 residues. V shed 7 bases and J 1 base; nucleotides not matched to a gene: 6. Here the CDR3 DNA reads TGCAGCGCCCCGGGGAGGGTGAACACCGGGGAGCTGTTTTTT. This translates into CSAPGRVNTGELFF.

This clone has a handful of counts. V is TRBV19 and J is TRBJ1-6, with D hard to call. The V and J ends lost 6 bases and 8 bases respectively, with 17 bases between them. This CDR3 contains 15 residues. Germline CDR1 LNHDA, CDR2 SQIVND (reference sequence). In nucleotides, the CDR3 is TGTGCCAGTAGCCCCCAGCGGTTAATAGATTCACCCCTCCACTTT. Encoded protein: CASSPQRLIDSPLHF.

In its sample, this clone is medium-sized. The sample holds other DNA sequences that translate to the same CDR3. The rearrangement joins TRBV15 to TRBJ1-2; no reliable D call. The CDR3 contains 13 residues. Germline V CDR1 and CDR2: LNHNV, YYDKDF (reference sequence). Trimming removed 0 bases from V and 6 bases from J, with 8 bases in between. The CDR3 nucleotides are TGTGCCACCAGCAGAGAGGAGGGTGATGGCTACACCTTC. It encodes CATSREEGDGYTF.

This sequence joins TRBV28 and TRBJ1-3; the D is unclear. The CDR3 sequence is 15 residues long. From germline, CDR1 is MDHEN and CDR2 SYDVKM. V lost 3 bases and J 0 bases, leaving 9 bases between the germline ends. CDR3 loop: CASSLVVRSGNTIYF. The CDR3 DNA sequence: TGTGCCAGCAGTTTGGTCGTCCGCTCTGGAAACACCATATATTTT.

The chain couples TRBV4-3 to TRBJ2-3; D not certain. This CDR3 contains 16 residues. V was clipped by 0 bases and J by 4 bases, with 14 bases between them. Germline V lookup: CDR1 LGHNA, CDR2 YSLEER. Here the CDR3 reads CASSQDLSLSADTQYF. The CDR3 DNA follows: TGCGCCAGCAGCCAAGACTTGTCCCTGAGCGCAGATACGCAGTATTTT.

This clone was seen once. This chain links TRBV23-1 with TRBJ1-1; 7 nucleotides agree with TRBD1. TRBV23-1 is designated an ORF whose function remains uncertain. The CDR3 has 17 amino acids. Germline trimming cut 3 bases from V and 1 base from J; bases unmatched to any gene: 11. CDR3 in amino acids: CASSHSIRQGWNTEAFF. The CDR3 nucleotides are TGCGCCAGCAGTCATTCCATTCGACAGGGTTGGAACACTGAAGCTTTCTTT.

This clone has more than one count but fewer than ten. The gene calls are TRBV24-1 and TRBJ2-1, with TRBD2 identical over 9 bases. Losses at the gene ends were 5 bases for V and 4 bases for J; bases not matched to a gene: 8. Germline assignment: CDR1 KGHDR and CDR2 SFDVKD. This CDR3 has 16 residues. The CDR3 DNA reads TGTGCCACCAGTGGTTTAGCGGGAGCTCTATACAATGAGCAGTTCTTC. Its protein is CATSGLAGALYNEQFF.

The gene calls are TRBV18 and TRBJ2-7; tentative D call: TRBD2 (5 bases). CDR1 and CDR2 from the germline V gene are KGHSH and LQKENI. The CDR3 sequence is 11 residues long. With 8 bases removed from V and 6 bases from J, the gap between germline ends came to 11 bases. The CDR3 coding sequence is TGTGCCAGCCGATCGGGGTTCGAGCAGTACTTC. This codes for CASRSGFEQYF.

The V gene is TRBV14, the J gene TRBJ2-2, with 7 bases lining up with TRBD1. Trimming removed 3 bases from V and 0 bases from J; junction bases left unmatched: 1. The CDR3 is 15 residues long. The germline V gene has CDR1 SGHDN and CDR2 FVKESK. CDR3: CASSQGTANTGELFF. CDR3 nucleotides: TGTGCCAGCAGCCAGGGGACAGCGAACACCGGGGAGCTGTTTTTT.

This clone was seen only once. The V and J genes are TRBV29-1 and TRBJ1-2; D gene unclear. Germline lookup yields CDR1 SQVTM and CDR2 ANQGSEA. Trimming removed 0 bases from V and 1 base from J, with 3 bases in between. The length of the CDR3 is 12 residues. The CDR3 nucleotides read TGCAGCGTTGAAGACAGTAACTATGGCTACACCTTC. Translation gives CSVEDSNYGYTF.

The chain combines TRBV7-2 with TRBJ1-5; D is unresolved. Per the germline V gene, CDR1 is SGHTA and CDR2 is FQGNSA. This CDR3 is built from 13 residues. V lost 3 bases and J lost 2, with 5 bases in between. CDR3 nucleotide sequence: TGTGCCAGCAGCTTTTCAGGCAATCAGCCCCAGCATTTT. Translating it yields CASSFSGNQPQHF.

By proportion, this clone is medium-sized. This chain joins TRBV7-2 and TRBJ2-3, with TRBD1 matching over 8 bases. This CDR3 spans 15 amino acids. Germline trimming cut 2 bases from V and 1 base from J; bases unmatched to any gene: 2. Germline values: CDR1 SGHTA, CDR2 FQGNSA. The DNA of the CDR3 is TGTGCCAGCAGCTTACAGACAGGGGGCACAGATACGCAGTATTTT. It yields the protein CASSLQTGGTDTQYF.

The V gene is TRBV7-2, the J gene TRBJ1-6, with D hard to call. V was pared by 0 bases and J by 7 bases, with 10 bases between. The CDR3 is made up of 15 amino acids. CDR1 is SGHTA, CDR2 FQGNSA, per germline. The CDR3 reads CASSLAPGKNSPLHF. CDR3 nucleotides: TGTGCCAGCAGCTTAGCGCCGGGTAAAAATTCACCCCTCCACTTT.

A note on this clone: One end of the junction does not line up with germline, which may come from a read error. CDR3 loop: CASGLGTGELFF. CDR3 DNA: TGTGCCAGCGGTTTAGGTACCGGGGAGCTGTTTTTT. The rearrangement links TRBV28 to TRBJ2-2, with no clear D. The CDR3 sequence is 12 residues long. Germline loops: CDR1 MDHEN, CDR2 SYDVKM.

V is TRBV4-3 and J is TRBJ1-6; 8 nucleotides match TRBD1. The CDR3 sequence is 17 residues long. Germline trimming cut 4 bases from V and 0 bases from J; bases unmatched to any gene: 5. The germline gives CDR1 LGHNA, CDR2 YSLEER. The CDR3 is CASSRDRWDSYNSPLHF. DNA for the CDR3: TGCGCCAGCAGCCGGGACAGGTGGGACTCCTATAATTCACCCCTCCACTTT.

The chain has TRBV3-1 (or the pseudogene TRBV3-2) and TRBJ1-1; D is unresolved. Trimming took 1 base from V and 2 from J, leaving 5 bases between them. CDR1 is LGHDT, CDR2 YNNKEL, per germline (reference sequence). CDR3 size: 13 residues. The CDR3 DNA is TGTGCCAGCAGCCAAGCCGTCAACACTGAAGCTTTCTTT. Translation gives CASSQAVNTEAFF.

This chain joins TRBV5-4 and TRBJ1-5, with D perhaps matching TRBD1 (5 bases). V was pared by 7 bases and J by 3 bases, with 11 bases between. Germline CDR1 reads SGHNT; CDR2 reads YYREEE (reference sequence). This CDR3 is 13 amino acids long. The CDR3 spells CASSPGVNQPQHF. The CDR3 nucleotides are TGTGCCAGCTCTCCGGGGGTCAATCAGCCCCAGCATTTT.

DNA of the CDR3: TGCTCCGTCATCAATTACAATGAGCAGTTCTTC. Protein product: CSVINYNEQFF. The V and J genes are TRBV20-1 and TRBJ2-1; no clear D. Germline V gene lookup returns CDR1 DFQATT and CDR2 SNEGSKA (reference sequence). This CDR3 has 11 residues.

V and J are TRBV7-2 and TRBJ2-7; D not certain. The CDR3 is made up of 13 amino acids. The germline V and J ends were trimmed by 0 bases and 7 bases, with 10 bases remaining between them. Germline values: CDR1 SGHTA, CDR2 FQGNSA. CDR3 nucleotides: TGTGCCAGCAGCTTAGCCTCTCAAGGGGAGCAGTACTTC. Protein: CASSLASQGEQYF.

The rearrangement uses TRBV5-1 and TRBJ1-4; 7 positions agree with TRBD1. CDR1 and CDR2 from the germline V gene are SGHRS and YFSETQ. V lost 4 bases, J lost 3 bases, and 6 bases stayed unmatched. The CDR3 contains 15 residues. CDR3 sequence: CASSRGTVANEKLFF. In DNA form, the CDR3 reads TGCGCCAGCAGCCGCGGGACAGTCGCTAATGAAAAACTGTTTTTT.

This clone is medium-sized. The CDR3 DNA is TGTGCCAGCAGCAAAGGTGGTAGCGGGAGAGATTACGAGCAGTACTTC. Translation: CASSKGGSGRDYEQYF. The chain couples TRBV21-1 to TRBJ2-7; the table gives TRBD2 as D, unverified against the DNA. TRBV21-1 is listed as a pseudogene. This CDR3 region has 16 residues.

The V gene is TRBV2, the J gene TRBJ2-1; 10 bases line up with TRBD2. The J segment lost 7 bases and the V segment lost 6 bases, leaving 6 bases of the junction unmatched. Germline CDR1 reads SNHLY; CDR2 reads FYNNEI. There are 14 residues in the CDR3. The CDR3 region has the DNA TGTGCCAGCAGGGCTAGCGGGAGCGGAAATGAGCAGTTCTTC. This codes for CASRASGSGNEQFF.

This clone turned up a few times. The chain recombines TRBV5-5 with TRBJ2-2, with 8 positions matching TRBD1. CDR3 length equals 15 residues. V gave up 0 bases and J gave up 4 bases; unmatched junction bases: 2. Germline CDR1 is SGHKS and CDR2 is YYEKEE (reference sequence). CDR3 sequence reads: CASSLGQGITGELFF. In nucleotides, the CDR3 is TGTGCCAGCAGCTTGGGACAGGGGATCACCGGGGAGCTGTTTTTT.

CDR3 amino acids: CASSFLLGVRDEQFF. Here the CDR3 DNA reads TGTGCCAGCAGCTTTTTACTAGGAGTTCGAGATGAGCAGTTCTTC. V gene TRBV7-8 combines with J gene TRBJ2-1, with a weak D call TRBD2 (5 bases). V lost 3 bases, J lost 8 bases, and 17 bases lay in between. The germline gives CDR1 SGHVS, CDR2 FQNEAQ. CDR3 length equals 15 residues.

This chain links TRBV6-1 with TRBJ2-7; D possibly corresponds to TRBD2 (5 bases). The V end lost 1 base, the J end lost 3 bases, and 13 bases lay between the germline ends. The length of the CDR3 is 15 residues. The germline gives CDR1 MNHNS, CDR2 SASEGT. The CDR3 DNA follows: TGTGCCAGCAGTGAAGGCCTAAACGGGATCTACGAGCAGTACTTC. It translates to CASSEGLNGIYEQYF.

A remark on this clone: Different DNA sequences within this sample yield the same CDR3. V usage is TRBV7-9 and J usage is TRBJ1-5, with 7 bases fitting TRBD1. V gave up 1 base and J gave up 3 bases; unmatched junction bases: 3. CDR1 and CDR2 from the germline V gene are SEHNR and FQNEAQ (reference sequence). There are 15 residues in the CDR3. CDR3 loop: CASSLGQGDNQPQHF. CDR3 bases: TGTGCCAGCAGCTTAGGCCAGGGGGACAATCAGCCCCAGCATTTT.

J is TRBJ2-7 and V is TRBV4-1, with D perhaps matching TRBD1 or TRBD2 (5 bases each). Germline values: CDR1 MGHRA, CDR2 YSYEKL. This CDR3 spans 14 amino acids. Trimming took 0 bases from V and 5 from J, leaving 11 bases between them. This CDR3 is CASSQDLGVDEQYF. CDR3 nucleotide sequence: TGCGCCAGCAGCCAAGATTTGGGGGTGGACGAGCAGTACTTC.

V usage is TRBV20-1 and J usage is TRBJ1-5, with D perhaps TRBD1 (6 bases). CDR3 length: 13 amino acids. Germline V gene data show CDR1 as DFQATT and CDR2 as SNEGSKA (reference sequence). Trimming took off 3 bases at V and 2 bases at J, with 8 bases between the two ends. DNA of the CDR3: TGCAGTGCTAGTGGGGGCGGCAATCAGCCCCAGCATTTT. Residues: CSASGGGNQPQHF.

The chain joins TRBV5-4 to TRBJ2-1; 7 bases are a match to TRBD1. Per the germline V gene, CDR1 is SGHNT and CDR2 is YYREEE (reference sequence). V was clipped by 2 bases and J by 4 bases; unmatched bases: 6. The CDR3 has 15 amino acids. The DNA of the CDR3 is TGTGCCAGCAGCTTCGACAGGGTAGGTTACAATGAGCAGTTCTTC. It specifies CASSFDRVGYNEQFF.